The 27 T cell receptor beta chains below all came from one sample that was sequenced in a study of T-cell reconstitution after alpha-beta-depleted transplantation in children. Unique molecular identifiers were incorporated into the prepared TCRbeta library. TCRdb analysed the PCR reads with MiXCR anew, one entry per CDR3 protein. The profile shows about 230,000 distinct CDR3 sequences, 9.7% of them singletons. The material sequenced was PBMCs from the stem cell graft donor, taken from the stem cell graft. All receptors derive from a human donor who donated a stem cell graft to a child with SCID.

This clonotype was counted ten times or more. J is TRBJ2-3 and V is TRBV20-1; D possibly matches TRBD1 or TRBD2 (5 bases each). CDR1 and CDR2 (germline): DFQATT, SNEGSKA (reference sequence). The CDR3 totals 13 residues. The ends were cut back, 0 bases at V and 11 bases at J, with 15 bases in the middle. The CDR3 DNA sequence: TGCAGTGCTAGAGATCTAGAGGGGATGGGGCAGTATTTT. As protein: CSARDLEGMGQYF.

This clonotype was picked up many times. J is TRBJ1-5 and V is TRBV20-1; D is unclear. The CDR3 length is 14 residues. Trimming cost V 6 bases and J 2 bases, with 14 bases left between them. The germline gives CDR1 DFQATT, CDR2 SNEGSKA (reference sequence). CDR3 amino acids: CSASVPLGNQPQHF. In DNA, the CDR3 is TGCAGTGCGAGTGTGCCCCTCGGCAATCAGCCCCAGCATTTT.

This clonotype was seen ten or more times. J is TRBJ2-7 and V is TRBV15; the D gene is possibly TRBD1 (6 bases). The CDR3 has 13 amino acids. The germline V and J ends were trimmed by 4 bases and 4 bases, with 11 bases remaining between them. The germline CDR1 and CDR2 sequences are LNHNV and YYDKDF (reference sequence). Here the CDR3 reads CATSIARGYEQYF. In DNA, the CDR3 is TGTGCCACCAGCATTGCTAGGGGGTACGAGCAGTACTTC.

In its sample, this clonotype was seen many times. The CDR3 is CASSPRYGAYNEQFF. The CDR3 bases are TGTGCCAGCAGTCCCCGGTACGGGGCCTACAATGAGCAGTTCTTC. The chain employs TRBV6-6 and TRBJ2-1, with D perhaps TRBD2 (5 bases). Germline CDR1 MNHNY, CDR2 SVGAGI (reference sequence). The CDR3 is 15 amino acids. V lost 5 bases, J lost 2 bases, and 13 bases lay in between.

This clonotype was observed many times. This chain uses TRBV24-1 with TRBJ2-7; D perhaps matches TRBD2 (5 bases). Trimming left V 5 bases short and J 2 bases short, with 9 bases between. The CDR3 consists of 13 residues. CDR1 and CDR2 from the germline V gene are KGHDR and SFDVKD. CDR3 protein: CATSAPGTYEQYF. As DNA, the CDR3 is TGTGCCACCAGTGCACCCGGGACCTACGAGCAGTACTTC.

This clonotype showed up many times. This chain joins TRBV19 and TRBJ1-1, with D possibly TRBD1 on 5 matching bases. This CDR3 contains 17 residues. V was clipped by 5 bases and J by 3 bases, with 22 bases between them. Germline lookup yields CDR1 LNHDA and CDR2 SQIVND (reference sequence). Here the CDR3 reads CASSSPGLIGGDTEAFF. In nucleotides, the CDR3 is TGTGCCAGTAGTTCCCCCGGGTTGATAGGAGGGGACACTGAAGCTTTCTTT.

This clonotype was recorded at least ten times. CDR3 in DNA: TGTGCCAGCAGCTTGGCGCGCAATGAGCAGTTCTTC. Translated: CASSLARNEQFF. The chain has TRBV5-5 and TRBJ2-1; D remains unclear. V lost 0 bases and J lost 6, with 4 bases in between. Looked up from germline, CDR1 is SGHKS and CDR2 is YYEKEE (reference sequence). The CDR3 is 12 residues long.

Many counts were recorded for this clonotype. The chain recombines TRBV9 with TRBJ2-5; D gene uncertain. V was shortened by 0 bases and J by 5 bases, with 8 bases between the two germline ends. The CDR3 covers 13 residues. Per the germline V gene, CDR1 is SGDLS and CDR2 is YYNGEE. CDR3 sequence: CASSVGQSETQYF. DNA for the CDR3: TGTGCCAGCAGCGTAGGGCAGTCGGAGACCCAGTACTTC.

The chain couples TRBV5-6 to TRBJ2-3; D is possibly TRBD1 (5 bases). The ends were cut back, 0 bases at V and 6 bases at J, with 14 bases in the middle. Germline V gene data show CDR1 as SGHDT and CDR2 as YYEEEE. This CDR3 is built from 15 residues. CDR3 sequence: CASSLVGVRADTQYF. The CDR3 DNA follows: TGTGCCAGCAGCTTGGTAGGGGTCAGAGCCGATACGCAGTATTTT.

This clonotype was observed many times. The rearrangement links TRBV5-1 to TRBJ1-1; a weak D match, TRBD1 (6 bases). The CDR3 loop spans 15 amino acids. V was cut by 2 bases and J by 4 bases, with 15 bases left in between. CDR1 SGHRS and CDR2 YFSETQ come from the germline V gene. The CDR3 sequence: CASSFAAGVGTEAFF. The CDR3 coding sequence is TGCGCCAGCAGCTTCGCGGCAGGGGTTGGCACTGAAGCTTTCTTT. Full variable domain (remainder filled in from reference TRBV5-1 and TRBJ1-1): KAGVTQTPRYLIKTRGQQVTLSCSPISGHRSVSWYQQTPGQGLQFLFEYFSETQRNKGNFPGRFSGRQFSNSRSEMNVSTLELGDSALYLCASSFAAGVGTEAFFGQGTRLTVV.

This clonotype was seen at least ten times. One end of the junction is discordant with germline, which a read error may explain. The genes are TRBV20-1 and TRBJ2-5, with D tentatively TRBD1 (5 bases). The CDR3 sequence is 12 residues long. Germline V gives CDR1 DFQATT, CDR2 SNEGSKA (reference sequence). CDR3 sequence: CSADSVQGTQYF. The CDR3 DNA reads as TGCAGTGCTGACAGCGTGCAAGGGACCCAGTACTTC.

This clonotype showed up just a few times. CDR3 DNA: TGCAGCGTTGAAGAGTACGGGTTCAACAATGAGCAGTTCTTC. Residues: CSVEEYGFNNEQFF. V and J are TRBV29-1 and TRBJ2-1; no clear D. The CDR3 is 14 amino acids. CDR1 and CDR2 from the germline V gene are SQVTM and ANQGSEA. Trimming cost V 0 bases and J 5 bases, with 11 bases left between them.

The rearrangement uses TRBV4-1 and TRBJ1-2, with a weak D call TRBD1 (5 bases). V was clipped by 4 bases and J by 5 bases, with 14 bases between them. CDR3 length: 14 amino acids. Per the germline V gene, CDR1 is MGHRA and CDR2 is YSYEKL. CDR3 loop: CASSLQVTWYGYTF. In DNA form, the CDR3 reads TGCGCCAGCAGCCTACAGGTTACTTGGTATGGCTACACCTTC.

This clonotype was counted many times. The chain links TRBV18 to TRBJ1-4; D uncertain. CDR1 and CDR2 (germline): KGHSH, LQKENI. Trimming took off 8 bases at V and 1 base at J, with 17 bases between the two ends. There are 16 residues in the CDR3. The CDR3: CASGRAQHETNEKLFF. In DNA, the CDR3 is TGTGCCAGCGGTCGGGCCCAACATGAAACTAATGAAAAACTGTTTTTT.

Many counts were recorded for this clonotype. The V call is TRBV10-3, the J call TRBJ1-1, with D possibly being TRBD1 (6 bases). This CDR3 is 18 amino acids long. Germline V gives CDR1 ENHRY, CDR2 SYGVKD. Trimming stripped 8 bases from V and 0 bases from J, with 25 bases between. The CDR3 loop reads CAIQPTGSGTPLNTEAFF. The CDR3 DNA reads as TGTGCCATCCAACCCACAGGGTCCGGAACCCCTCTGAACACTGAAGCTTTCTTT.

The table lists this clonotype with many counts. CDR3 amino acids: CASGDGDNSPLHF. DNA of the CDR3: TGTGCCAGCGGGGACGGAGATAATTCACCCCTCCACTTT. This rearrangement joins TRBV28 to TRBJ1-6; TRBD1 might be the D (5 bases). CDR1 is MDHEN and CDR2 is SYDVKM in the germline V gene. Trimming removed 8 bases from V and 5 bases from J, with 10 bases in between. The CDR3 has 13 residues. Using reference TRBV28 and TRBJ1-6 for the parts outside the CDR3, the full variable domain is DVKVTQSSRYLVKRTGEKVFLECVQDMDHENMFWYRQDPGLGLRLIYFSYDVKMKEKGDIPEGYSVSREKKERFSLILESASTNQTSMYLCASGDGDNSPLHFGNGTRLTVT.

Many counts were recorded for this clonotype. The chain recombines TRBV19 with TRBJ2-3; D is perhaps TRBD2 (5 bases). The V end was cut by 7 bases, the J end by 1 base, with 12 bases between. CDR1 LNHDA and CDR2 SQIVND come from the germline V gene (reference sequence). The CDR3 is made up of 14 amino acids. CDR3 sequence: CASKSGKGTDTQYF. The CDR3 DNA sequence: TGTGCCAGTAAATCGGGGAAGGGCACAGATACGCAGTATTTT.

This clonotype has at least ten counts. The CDR3 reads CASSLKQVATSTDTQYF. CDR3 nucleotide sequence: TGCGCCAGCAGCTTAAAACAGGTCGCAACAAGCACAGATACGCAGTATTTT. The V gene is TRBV5-1, the J gene TRBJ2-3, with a tentative D call TRBD1 (5 bases). CDR1 and CDR2 from the germline V gene are SGHRS and YFSETQ. The germline V and J ends were trimmed by 2 bases and 0 bases, with 16 bases remaining between them. This CDR3 has 17 amino acids.

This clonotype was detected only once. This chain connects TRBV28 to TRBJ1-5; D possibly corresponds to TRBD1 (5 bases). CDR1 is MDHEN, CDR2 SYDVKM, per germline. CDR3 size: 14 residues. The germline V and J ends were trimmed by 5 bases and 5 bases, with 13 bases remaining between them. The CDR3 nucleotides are TGTGCCAGCAGTGAGTATCAAGGGGATCAGCCCCAGCATTTT. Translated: CASSEYQGDQPQHF. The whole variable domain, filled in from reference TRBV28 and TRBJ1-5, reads DVKVTQSSRYLVKRTGEKVFLECVQDMDHENMFWYRQDPGLGLRLIYFSYDVKMKEKGDIPEGYSVSREKKERFSLILESASTNQTSMYLCASSEYQGDQPQHFGDGTRLSIL.

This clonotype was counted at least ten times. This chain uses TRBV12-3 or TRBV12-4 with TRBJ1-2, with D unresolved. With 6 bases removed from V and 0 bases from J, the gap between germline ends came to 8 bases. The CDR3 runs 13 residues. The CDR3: CASRKPANYGYTF. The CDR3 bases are TGTGCCAGCAGAAAACCGGCTAACTATGGCTACACCTTC.

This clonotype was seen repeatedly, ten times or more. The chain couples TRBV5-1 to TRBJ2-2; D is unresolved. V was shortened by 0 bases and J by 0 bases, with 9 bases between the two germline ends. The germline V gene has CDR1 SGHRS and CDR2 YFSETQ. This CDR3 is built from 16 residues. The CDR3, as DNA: TGCGCCAGCAGCTTGGTTCCTGGGGCGAACACCGGGGAGCTGTTTTTT. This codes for CASSLVPGANTGELFF.

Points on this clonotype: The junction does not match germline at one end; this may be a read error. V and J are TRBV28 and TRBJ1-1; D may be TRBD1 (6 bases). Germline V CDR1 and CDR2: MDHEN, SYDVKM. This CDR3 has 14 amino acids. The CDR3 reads CASSLTGRWTEAFF. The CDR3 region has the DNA TGCGCCAGCAGTTTAACAGGGCGCTGGACTGAAGCTTTCTTT.

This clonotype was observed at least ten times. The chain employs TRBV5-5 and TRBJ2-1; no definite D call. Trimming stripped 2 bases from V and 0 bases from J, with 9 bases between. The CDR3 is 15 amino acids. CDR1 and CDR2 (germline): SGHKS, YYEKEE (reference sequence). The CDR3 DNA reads TGTGCCAGCAGCTTACAGCCTAGCTCCTACAATGAGCAGTTCTTC. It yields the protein CASSLQPSSYNEQFF.

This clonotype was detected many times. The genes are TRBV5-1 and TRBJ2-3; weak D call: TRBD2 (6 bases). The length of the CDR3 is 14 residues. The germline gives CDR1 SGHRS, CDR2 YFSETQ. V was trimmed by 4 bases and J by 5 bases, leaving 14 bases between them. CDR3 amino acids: CASSPGTQGDTQYF. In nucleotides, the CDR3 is TGCGCCAGCAGCCCCGGGACTCAGGGAGATACGCAGTATTTT.

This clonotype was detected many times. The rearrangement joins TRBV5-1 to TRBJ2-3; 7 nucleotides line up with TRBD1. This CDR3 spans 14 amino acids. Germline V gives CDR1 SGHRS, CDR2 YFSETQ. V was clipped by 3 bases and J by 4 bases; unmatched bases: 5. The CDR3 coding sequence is TGCGCCAGCAGCTCTGGACAGGTCTCAGATACGCAGTATTTT. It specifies CASSSGQVSDTQYF.

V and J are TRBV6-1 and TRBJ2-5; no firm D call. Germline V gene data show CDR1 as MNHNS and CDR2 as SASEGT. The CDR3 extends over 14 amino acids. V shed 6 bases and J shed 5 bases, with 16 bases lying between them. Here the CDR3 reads CASRQSLEVETQYF. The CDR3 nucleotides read TGTGCCAGCAGGCAGAGCCTCGAAGTTGAGACCCAGTACTTC.

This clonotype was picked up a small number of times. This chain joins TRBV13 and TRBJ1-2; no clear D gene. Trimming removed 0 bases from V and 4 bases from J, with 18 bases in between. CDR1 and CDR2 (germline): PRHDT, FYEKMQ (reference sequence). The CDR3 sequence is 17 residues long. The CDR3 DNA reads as TGTGCCAGCAGCTTAGGGGACCTCTATGCGGGTCTCTATGGCTACACCTTC. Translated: CASSLGDLYAGLYGYTF.